Listed below are T cell receptor beta chains from one sample, sequenced in a study of T cell responses to AZD1222 COVID-19 vaccine. Some clones are missing from TCRdb's copy, which holds only in-frame ones; the method was immunoSEQ multiplex PCR. The sample contains 150,000 to 200,000 clones, roughly 87% of which appear only once. Source: peripheral blood, taken 28 days after the second AZD1222 dose. The receptors originated from an adult who received the AZD1222 COVID-19 vaccine. Both conserved end residues are part of each CDR3. Each record gives: CDR3 length, D gene, J gene, clone size, V gene, CDR3 DNA, CDR3 protein. The D gene is left open where the match is weak. For some rows the clone size is stated as once, few or many, or as a class when expanded; others skip it.

cdr3_length: 16; d_call: .; j_call: TRBJ1-3; clone_size: .; v_call: TRBV5-1; cdr3_nt: TGCGCCAGCAGCCAGAGCGGGACTTGGGGCGGAAACACCATATATTTT; cdr3_aa: CASSQSGTWGGNTIYF
cdr3_length: 13; d_call: .; j_call: TRBJ1-1; clone_size: .; v_call: TRBV14; cdr3_nt: TGTGCCAGCAGCCAAGAGAAGTACACTGAAGCTTTCTTT; cdr3_aa: CASSQEKYTEAFF
cdr3_length: 13; d_call: .; j_call: TRBJ1-1; clone_size: .; v_call: TRBV7-9; cdr3_nt: TGTGCCAGCAGCTGGGAGGGAGACACTGAAGCTTTCTTT; cdr3_aa: CASSWEGDTEAFF
cdr3_length: 15; d_call: TRBD1; j_call: TRBJ2-3; clone_size: .; v_call: TRBV18; cdr3_nt: TGTGCCAGCTCATCCCGACAGGGGGCTACAGATACGCAGTATTTT; cdr3_aa: CASSSRQGATDTQYF
cdr3_length: 15; d_call: .; j_call: TRBJ2-3; clone_size: .; v_call: TRBV11-3; cdr3_nt: TGTGCCAGCAGCTTAGGGGGACCGAGCACAGATACGCAGTATTTT; cdr3_aa: CASSLGGPSTDTQYF
cdr3_length: 15; d_call: .; j_call: TRBJ1-5; clone_size: .; v_call: TRBV6-6; cdr3_nt: TGTGCCAGCAGTTACTCGGCAGATAGCAATCAGCCCCAGCATTTT; cdr3_aa: CASSYSADSNQPQHF
cdr3_length: 17; d_call: .; j_call: TRBJ2-3; clone_size: .; v_call: TRBV10-1; cdr3_nt: TGCGCCAGCAGTGAGTCGGGAGGCTCTCTCAGCACAGATACGCAGTATTTT; cdr3_aa: CASSESGGSLSTDTQYF
cdr3_length: 17; d_call: .; j_call: TRBJ2-1; clone_size: .; v_call: TRBV4-2; cdr3_nt: TGTGCCAGCAGCCAAGATCTTAGGAGGGGGTCCTACAATGAGCAGTTCTTC; cdr3_aa: CASSQDLRRGSYNEQFF
cdr3_length: 16; d_call: .; j_call: TRBJ2-7; clone_size: few; v_call: TRBV27; cdr3_nt: TGTGCCAGCACCTCTCTAGGGGGAGGAGCTTCCTACGAGCAGTACTTC; cdr3_aa: CASTSLGGGASYEQYF
cdr3_length: 15; d_call: .; j_call: TRBJ1-5; clone_size: .; v_call: TRBV19; cdr3_nt: TGTGCCAGTAGCCAGGGACCGATTAGCAATCAGCCCCAGCATTTT; cdr3_aa: CASSQGPISNQPQHF
cdr3_length: 14; d_call: .; j_call: TRBJ2-3; clone_size: few; v_call: TRBV2; cdr3_nt: TGTGCCAGCAGCGAAACAACAAGGAAAGATACGCAGTATTTT; cdr3_aa: CASSETTRKDTQYF
cdr3_length: 15; d_call: .; j_call: TRBJ2-7; clone_size: .; v_call: TRBV19; cdr3_nt: TGTGCCAGTCGCTCCCTCGGCGGGCCTACCTACGAGCAGTACTTC; cdr3_aa: CASRSLGGPTYEQYF
cdr3_length: 10; d_call: .; j_call: TRBJ1-1; clone_size: .; v_call: TRBV28; cdr3_nt: TGTGCCAGCAGTCGATTTGAAGCTTTCTTT; cdr3_aa: CASSRFEAFF
cdr3_length: 18; d_call: .; j_call: TRBJ2-6; clone_size: .; v_call: TRBV5-6; cdr3_nt: TGTGCCAGCAGCTTGGGTTTCGATTGGGGCCCTGGGGCCAACGTCCTGACTTTC; cdr3_aa: CASSLGFDWGPGANVLTF
cdr3_length: 16; d_call: .; j_call: TRBJ2-7; clone_size: .; v_call: TRBV7-2; cdr3_nt: TGTGCCAGCAGCTTAGTTATCGGGTTGGCATCCTACGAGCAGTACTTC; cdr3_aa: CASSLVIGLASYEQYF
cdr3_length: 16; d_call: .; j_call: TRBJ1-1; clone_size: .; v_call: TRBV5-1; cdr3_nt: TGCGCCAGCAGCTTCTCTGTAGACCACCAGAACACTGAAGCTTTCTTT; cdr3_aa: CASSFSVDHQNTEAFF
cdr3_length: 15; d_call: TRBD2; j_call: TRBJ2-7; clone_size: .; v_call: TRBV5-1; cdr3_nt: TGCGCCAGCAGCTTGTCAGCGGGGGCCTCCTACGAGCAGTACTTC; cdr3_aa: CASSLSAGASYEQYF
cdr3_length: 14; d_call: .; j_call: TRBJ1-1; clone_size: once; v_call: TRBV2; cdr3_nt: TGTGCCAGCAGTGCGAACAGTTTGAACACTGAAGCTTTCTTT; cdr3_aa: CASSANSLNTEAFF
cdr3_length: 16; d_call: TRBD1; j_call: TRBJ1-3; clone_size: .; v_call: TRBV5-6; cdr3_nt: TGTGCCAGCAGCCTAGGACAGGGTCGGTCTGGAAACACCATATATTTT; cdr3_aa: CASSLGQGRSGNTIYF
cdr3_length: 14; d_call: TRBD1; j_call: TRBJ2-5; clone_size: .; v_call: TRBV5-1; cdr3_nt: TGCGCCAGCAGCTTAAATACAGGGGAAGAGACCCAGTACTTC; cdr3_aa: CASSLNTGEETQYF
cdr3_length: 17; d_call: TRBD1; j_call: TRBJ1-6; clone_size: .; v_call: TRBV4-1; cdr3_nt: TGCGCCAGCAGCCAAGGACAGGGGGCGTTTTTTTTCTCACCCCTCCACTTT; cdr3_aa: CASSQGQGAFFFSPLHF
cdr3_length: 15; d_call: .; j_call: TRBJ1-1; clone_size: .; v_call: TRBV6-5; cdr3_nt: TGTGCCAGCAGTTCTAGAGGGATAGGGAGCACTGAAGCTTTCTTT; cdr3_aa: CASSSRGIGSTEAFF
cdr3_length: 15; d_call: .; j_call: TRBJ1-1; clone_size: .; v_call: TRBV4-3; cdr3_nt: TGCGCCAGCAGCCAAGAAGGGGGTAGAGACACTGAAGCTTTCTTT; cdr3_aa: CASSQEGGRDTEAFF
cdr3_length: 15; d_call: .; j_call: TRBJ2-3; clone_size: .; v_call: TRBV9; cdr3_nt: TGTGCCAGCAGCGTAGGGTTCGGGAACGCAGATACGCAGTATTTT; cdr3_aa: CASSVGFGNADTQYF
cdr3_length: 14; d_call: .; j_call: TRBJ2-7; clone_size: .; v_call: TRBV3-1/TRBV3-2; cdr3_nt: TGTGCCAGCAGCCAAGCTCGCTATTCCTACGAGCAGTACTTC; cdr3_aa: CASSQARYSYEQYF
cdr3_length: 13; d_call: .; j_call: TRBJ1-4; clone_size: .; v_call: TRBV10-2; cdr3_nt: TGCGCCAGCAGTGAGTCGAGGCAGCCGAAACTGTTTTTT; cdr3_aa: CASSESRQPKLFF
cdr3_length: 14; d_call: .; j_call: TRBJ2-1; clone_size: .; v_call: TRBV7-3; cdr3_nt: TGTGCCAGCAGCTCAATGGCATTCGGCGATGAGCAGTTCTTC; cdr3_aa: CASSSMAFGDEQFF
cdr3_length: 15; d_call: TRBD1; j_call: TRBJ2-7; clone_size: .; v_call: TRBV11-2; cdr3_nt: TGTGCCAGCAGCACCAGCAGGGGGAAGTTTTACGAGCAGTACTTC; cdr3_aa: CASSTSRGKFYEQYF
cdr3_length: 15; d_call: TRBD1; j_call: TRBJ1-5; clone_size: .; v_call: TRBV3-1/TRBV3-2; cdr3_nt: TGTGCCAGCAGCCGAGGGGGACAGGGGCCCCGGCCCCAGCATTTT; cdr3_aa: CASSRGGQGPRPQHF
cdr3_length: 15; d_call: .; j_call: TRBJ1-3; clone_size: .; v_call: TRBV3-1/TRBV3-2; cdr3_nt: TGTGCCAGCAGCCCTGACACTATCTCTGGAAACACCATATATTTT; cdr3_aa: CASSPDTISGNTIYF
cdr3_length: 15; d_call: .; j_call: TRBJ1-2; clone_size: .; v_call: TRBV5-5; cdr3_nt: TGTGCCAGCAGCCTTATGGGCTGGGGTCGAGATGGCTACACCTTC; cdr3_aa: CASSLMGWGRDGYTF
cdr3_length: 13; d_call: .; j_call: TRBJ1-2; clone_size: .; v_call: TRBV28; cdr3_nt: TGTGCCAGCAGTTTATCCCCTAGCTATGGCTACACCTTC; cdr3_aa: CASSLSPSYGYTF
cdr3_length: 15; d_call: .; j_call: TRBJ2-7; clone_size: .; v_call: TRBV6-2/TRBV6-3; cdr3_nt: TGTGCCAGCAGTTATCCCGAGACAGCCTCCTACGAGCAGTACTTC; cdr3_aa: CASSYPETASYEQYF
cdr3_length: 14; d_call: .; j_call: TRBJ1-5; clone_size: few; v_call: TRBV6-2/TRBV6-3; cdr3_nt: TGTGCCAGCAGTTACTCAGACCGATATCAGCCCCAGCATTTT; cdr3_aa: CASSYSDRYQPQHF
cdr3_length: 19; d_call: .; j_call: TRBJ1-3; clone_size: .; v_call: TRBV7-9; cdr3_nt: TGTGCCAGCAGCCGAATTACCGGCCCGGGACACATCTCTGGAAACACCATATATTTT; cdr3_aa: CASSRITGPGHISGNTIYF
cdr3_length: 14; d_call: .; j_call: TRBJ1-2; clone_size: .; v_call: TRBV19; cdr3_nt: TGTGCCAGTACCCCGGGGACGGATTTTTATGGCTACACCTTC; cdr3_aa: CASTPGTDFYGYTF
cdr3_length: 14; d_call: .; j_call: TRBJ2-2; clone_size: .; v_call: TRBV5-6; cdr3_nt: TGTGCCAGCAGATACGACAGAAACACCGGGGAGCTGTTTTTT; cdr3_aa: CASRYDRNTGELFF
cdr3_length: 17; d_call: TRBD1; j_call: TRBJ2-7; clone_size: .; v_call: TRBV7-2; cdr3_nt: TGTGCCAGCAGCTTAGTAGGGGGGACAGGGAGGACCTACGAGCAGTACTTC; cdr3_aa: CASSLVGGTGRTYEQYF
cdr3_length: 13; d_call: TRBD1; j_call: TRBJ2-7; clone_size: .; v_call: TRBV12-3/TRBV12-4; cdr3_nt: TGTGCCAGCAGTCCAGGGGGCCAGCGCGAGCAGTACTTC; cdr3_aa: CASSPGGQREQYF
cdr3_length: 13; d_call: .; j_call: TRBJ1-4; clone_size: .; v_call: TRBV12-3/TRBV12-4; cdr3_nt: TGTGCCAGCACCTCCTTTGAGGGGGAAAAACTGTTTTTT; cdr3_aa: CASTSFEGEKLFF
cdr3_length: 15; d_call: .; j_call: TRBJ1-5; clone_size: once; v_call: TRBV4-3; cdr3_nt: TGCGCCAGCAGCCAAGCCCTGACAAGCAATCAGCCCCAGCATTTT; cdr3_aa: CASSQALTSNQPQHF
cdr3_length: 14; d_call: .; j_call: TRBJ1-3; clone_size: .; v_call: TRBV6-1; cdr3_nt: TGTGCCAGCAGTGAAATTCCCTCTGGAAACACCATATATTTT; cdr3_aa: CASSEIPSGNTIYF